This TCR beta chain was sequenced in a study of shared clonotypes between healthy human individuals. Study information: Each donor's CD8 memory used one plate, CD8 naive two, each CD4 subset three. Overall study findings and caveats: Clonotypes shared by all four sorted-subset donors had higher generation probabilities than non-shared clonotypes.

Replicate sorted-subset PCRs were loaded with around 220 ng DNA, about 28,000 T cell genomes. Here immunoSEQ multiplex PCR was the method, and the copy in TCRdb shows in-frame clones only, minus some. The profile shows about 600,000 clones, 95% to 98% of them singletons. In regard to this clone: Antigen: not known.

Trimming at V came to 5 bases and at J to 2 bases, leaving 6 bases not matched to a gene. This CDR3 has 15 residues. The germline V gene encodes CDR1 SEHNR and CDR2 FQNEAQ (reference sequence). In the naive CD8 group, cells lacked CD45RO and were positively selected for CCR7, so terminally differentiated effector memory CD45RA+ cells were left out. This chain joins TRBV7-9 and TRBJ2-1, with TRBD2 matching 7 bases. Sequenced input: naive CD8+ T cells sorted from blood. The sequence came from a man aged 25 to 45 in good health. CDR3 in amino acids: CASSVTSLTYNEQFF. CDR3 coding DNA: TGTGCCAGCAGCGTGACTAGCCTCACCTACAATGAGCAGTTCTTC.